This T cell receptor beta chain was captured in a study of T cells expressing NK-cell markers. As for the study in general: One of the eight sequenced donors was seronegative, whereas the other seven were HCMV-seropositive.

The germline V gene encodes CDR1 MNHEY and CDR2 SMNVEV (reference sequence). The length of the CDR3 is 16 residues. TCRdb reprocessed the 5' RACE reads and keeps a single row for each CDR3 protein, giving no DNA. The table for this sample gives 500,000 to 700,000 distinct CDR3 sequences. Sequencing input: blood T cells: a sorted CD56 or NKG2C T cell subset, CD4+ or CD8+ T cells, or bulk PBMC T cells (not recorded which). The J gene is TRBJ2-3, the V gene TRBV27; TCRdb's D call of TRBD1 is untestable without DNA. This TCR derives from a man in his late teens or twenties in good health. This CDR3 reads CASSSRAILRADTQYF.